A selection of T cell receptor beta chains follows, all from one sample in a study of T cell responses to AZD1222 COVID-19 vaccine. Libraries were prepared by immunoSEQ multiplex PCR; TCRdb keeps only in-frame clonotypes and omits some of them. The sample lists over 100,000 clones; roughly 90% were seen once. The sample was peripheral blood, taken on day 0 of AZD1222 vaccination. These receptors were taken from an adult in good health. Both conserved end residues are part of each CDR3. Fields, in order: D gene, J gene, V gene, clone size, CDR3 DNA, CDR3 protein. The D gene is left open where the match is weak. The size entry is marked missing in some rows and otherwise reads once, few, many or a size class.

D gene: NA
J gene: TRBJ2-7
V gene: TRBV5-5
clone size: NA
CDR3 DNA: TGTGCCAGCAGCTTGGATGCAGAGAACTACGAGCAGTACTTC
CDR3 protein: CASSLDAENYEQYF

D gene: NA
J gene: TRBJ1-1
V gene: TRBV11-2
clone size: NA
CDR3 DNA: TGTGCCAGCAGCTCACAGGGCAGGAGTGACACTGAAGCTTTCTTT
CDR3 protein: CASSSQGRSDTEAFF

D gene: NA
J gene: TRBJ1-5
V gene: TRBV4-3
clone size: once
CDR3 DNA: TGCGCCAGCAGCCAAGATCCGAATCAGCCCCAGCATTTT
CDR3 protein: CASSQDPNQPQHF

D gene: NA
J gene: TRBJ1-3
V gene: TRBV10-3
clone size: NA
CDR3 DNA: TGTGCCATCAGTGTAGCAGGGGAGAAGCTTGGAAACACCATATATTTT
CDR3 protein: CAISVAGEKLGNTIYF

D gene: NA
J gene: TRBJ1-1
V gene: TRBV24-1
clone size: NA
CDR3 DNA: TGTGCCACCAGTGATGCGGGCAGGGCAACTGAAGCTTTCTTT
CDR3 protein: CATSDAGRATEAFF

D gene: TRBD2
J gene: TRBJ2-5
V gene: TRBV29-1
clone size: NA
CDR3 DNA: TGCAGCGGAGCGGGGGGGTTTCCCAAAGAGACCCAGTACTTC
CDR3 protein: CSGAGGFPKETQYF

D gene: TRBD1
J gene: TRBJ2-3
V gene: TRBV6-5
clone size: NA
CDR3 DNA: TGTGCCAGCCGGACAGGGCAGGCGCAGTATTTT
CDR3 protein: CASRTGQAQYF

D gene: TRBD1
J gene: TRBJ2-7
V gene: TRBV5-1
clone size: NA
CDR3 DNA: TGCGCCAGCAGCTTGTATAGGGGGCCTGGGGAGCAGTACTTC
CDR3 protein: CASSLYRGPGEQYF

D gene: NA
J gene: TRBJ2-7
V gene: TRBV5-6
clone size: NA
CDR3 DNA: TGTGCCAGCAGCTTGGTGGATTCCTACGAGCAGTACTTC
CDR3 protein: CASSLVDSYEQYF

D gene: NA
J gene: TRBJ1-1
V gene: TRBV4-2
clone size: few
CDR3 DNA: TGTGCCAGCAGTGGGAGGGTGGGTACTGAAGCTTTCTTT
CDR3 protein: CASSGRVGTEAFF